This T cell receptor beta chain was obtained from a study of response to subunit inactivated influenza vaccine. Study conclusions and caveats: New T cells are recruited in small numbers by each seasonal influenza vaccination, according to the authors' suggestion.

In TCRdb, the RT-PCR reads were re-called with MiXCR into one record per CDR3 protein. The sample comprises roughly 290,000 distinct CDR3 sequences, around a fifth of which are singletons, and roughly 10% rests with the top ten. Concerning this clonotype: Its cognate antigen is unknown.

This CDR3 is 13 amino acids long. V was pared by 4 bases and J by 1 base, with 7 bases between. CDR1 and CDR2 from the germline V gene are MNHEY and SMNVEV (reference sequence). The clonotype was recovered from a man in his fifties or sixties who received an inactivated influenza vaccine. The sample in question was PBMCs from blood, obtained about 20 months after vaccination. The chain is built from TRBV27 and TRBJ2-5; D gene unclear. The CDR3 reads CASSSRVQETQYF. Here the CDR3 DNA reads TGTGCCAGCAGTTCAAGGGTCCAAGAGACCCAGTACTTC.